This TCR beta chain was documented in a study of T-cell reconstitution after alpha-beta-depleted transplantation in children. Study-wide results and limits: Roughly two months post-transplant, alpha-beta T cells reportedly originated from several hundred graft clones that had expanded. It was newly produced T cells that mostly accounted for T-cell counts and diversity one year after transplant. In some patients, recipient T cells and intrathymic progenitors surviving conditioning explained high day-60 diversity.

V lost 1 base, J lost 7 bases, and 14 bases lay in between. Germline V CDR1 and CDR2: SGHTA, FQGNSA. The CDR3 consists of 15 residues. As regards this clonotype: Its specificity is not known.

Preparing the TCRbeta library involved the use of unique molecular identifiers. TCRdb ran MiXCR on the PCR reads and lists one entry per CDR3 protein. The sample contains 75,000 to 80,000 distinct CDR3 sequences, 15% to 20% of which appear only once. The sequence was collected from a male patient between 2 and 10 years old who had a stem cell transplant for acute lymphoblastic leukemia, so the T cells may come from the graft donor. The sample here was PBMCs, mostly from graft donor cells, taken 360 days after TCRalphabeta/CD19-depleted stem cell transplant. This chain uses TRBV7-2 with TRBJ2-1, with D maybe TRBD2 (5 bases). CDR3 protein: CASSLVVGVGNEQFF. CDR3 nucleotides: TGTGCCAGCAGCTTAGTGGTGGGAGTGGGAAATGAGCAGTTCTTC.